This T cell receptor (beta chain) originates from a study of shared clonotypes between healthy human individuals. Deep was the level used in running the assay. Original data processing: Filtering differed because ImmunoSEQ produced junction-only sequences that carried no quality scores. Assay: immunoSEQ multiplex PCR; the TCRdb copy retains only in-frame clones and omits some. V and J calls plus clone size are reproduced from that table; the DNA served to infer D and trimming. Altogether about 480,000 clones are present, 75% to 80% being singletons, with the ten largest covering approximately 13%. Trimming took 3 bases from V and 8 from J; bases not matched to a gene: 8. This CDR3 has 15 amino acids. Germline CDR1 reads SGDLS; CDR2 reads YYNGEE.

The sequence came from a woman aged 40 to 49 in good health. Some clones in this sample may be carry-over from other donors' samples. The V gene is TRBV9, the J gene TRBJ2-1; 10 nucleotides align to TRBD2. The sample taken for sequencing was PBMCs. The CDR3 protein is CASSAGTSAVDEQFF. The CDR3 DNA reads TGTGCCAGCAGCGCCGGGACTAGCGCCGTGGATGAGCAGTTCTTC.